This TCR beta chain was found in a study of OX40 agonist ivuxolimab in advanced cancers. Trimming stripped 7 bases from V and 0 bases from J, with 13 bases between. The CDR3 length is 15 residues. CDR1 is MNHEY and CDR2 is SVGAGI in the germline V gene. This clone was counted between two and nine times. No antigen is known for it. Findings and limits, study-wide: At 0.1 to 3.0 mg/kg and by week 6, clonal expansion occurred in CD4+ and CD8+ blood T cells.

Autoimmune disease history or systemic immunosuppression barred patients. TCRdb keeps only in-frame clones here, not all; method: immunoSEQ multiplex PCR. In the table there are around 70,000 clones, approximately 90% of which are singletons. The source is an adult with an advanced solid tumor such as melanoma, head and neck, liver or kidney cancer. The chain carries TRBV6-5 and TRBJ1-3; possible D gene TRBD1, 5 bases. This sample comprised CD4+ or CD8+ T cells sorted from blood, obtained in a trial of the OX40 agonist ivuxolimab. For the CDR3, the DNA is TGTGCCAGCACCACCCACAGGAGCTCTGGAAACACCATATATTTT. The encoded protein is CASTTHRSSGNTIYF.